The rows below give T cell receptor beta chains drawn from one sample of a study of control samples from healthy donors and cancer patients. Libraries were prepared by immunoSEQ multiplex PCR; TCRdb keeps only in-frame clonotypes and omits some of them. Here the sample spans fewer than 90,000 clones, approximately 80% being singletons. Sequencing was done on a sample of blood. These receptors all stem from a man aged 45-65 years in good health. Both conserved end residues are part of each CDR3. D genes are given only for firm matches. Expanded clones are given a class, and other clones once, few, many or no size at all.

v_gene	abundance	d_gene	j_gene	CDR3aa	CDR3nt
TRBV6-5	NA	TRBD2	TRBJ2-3	CASSSLAGVDPDTQYF	TGTGCCAGCAGTTCCCTGGCGGGAGTGGACCCAGATACGCAGTATTTT
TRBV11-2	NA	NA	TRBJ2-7	CASSLDLGTGTYEQYF	TGTGCCAGCAGCTTAGACCTAGGTACAGGTACCTACGAGCAGTACTTC
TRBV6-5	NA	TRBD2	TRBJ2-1	CASSRTSVSYNEQFF	TGTGCCAGCAGTCGGACTAGCGTATCCTACAATGAGCAGTTCTTC
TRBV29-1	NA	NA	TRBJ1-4	CSVVSLVGAEGGGGEKLFF	TGCAGCGTTGTGTCTTTGGTTGGAGCCGAAGGGGGAGGAGGTGAAAAACTGTTTTTT
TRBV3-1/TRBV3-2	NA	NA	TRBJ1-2	CASSQASYPGWGYTF	TGTGCCAGCAGCCAAGCTAGCTACCCCGGGTGGGGCTACACCTTC
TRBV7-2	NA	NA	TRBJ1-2	CASSLSLNLYGYTF	TGTGCCAGCAGCTTAAGCCTTAATCTGTATGGCTACACCTTC
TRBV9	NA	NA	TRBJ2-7	CASSVEGWGAPYEQYF	TGTGCCAGCAGCGTAGAAGGATGGGGGGCCCCCTACGAGCAGTACTTC
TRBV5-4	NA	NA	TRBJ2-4	CASSTGEAGIQYF	TGTGCCAGCAGTACCGGGGAAGCAGGCATTCAGTACTTC
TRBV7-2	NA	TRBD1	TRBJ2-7	CASSSNPAAGGKYEQYF	TGTGCCAGCAGCTCAAACCCTGCGGCAGGGGGAAAATACGAGCAGTACTTC
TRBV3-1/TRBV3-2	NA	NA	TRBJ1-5	CASSQDVGLLIQGGKPQHF	TGTGCCAGCAGCCAAGATGTCGGCCTCTTAATACAGGGTGGAAAGCCCCAGCATTTT
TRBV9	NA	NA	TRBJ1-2	CASSVDLAQGYTF	TGTGCCAGCAGCGTAGATTTAGCCCAAGGCTACACCTTC
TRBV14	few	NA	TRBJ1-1	CASRHRIQGQAFF	TGTGCCAGCAGGCATCGAATACAGGGACAAGCTTTCTTT
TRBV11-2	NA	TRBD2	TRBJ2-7	CASSPRTSSQGEQYF	TGTGCCAGCAGCCCGCGGACTAGCTCTCAGGGCGAGCAGTACTTC
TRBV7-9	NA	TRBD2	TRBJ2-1	CASSPVAGYNEQFF	TGTGCCAGCAGCCCTGTAGCGGGGTACAATGAGCAGTTCTTC
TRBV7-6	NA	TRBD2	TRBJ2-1	CASSSRTSGSVNEQFF	TGTGCCAGCAGCTCGCGGACTAGCGGGAGTGTTAATGAGCAGTTCTTC
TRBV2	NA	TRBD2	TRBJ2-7	CASSVFRTSSSEQYF	TGTGCCAGCAGTGTTTTCCGGACTAGTTCCAGCGAGCAGTACTTC
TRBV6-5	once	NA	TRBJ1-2	CASTTGRNYGYTF	TGTGCCAGCACTACGGGACGGAACTATGGCTACACCTTC
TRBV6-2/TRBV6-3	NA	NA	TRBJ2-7	CASSVNNYEQYF	TGTGCCAGCAGTGTAAATAACTACGAGCAGTACTTC